This entry concerns a single T cell receptor beta chain. No cognate antigen has been identified for it. No per-base quality is available; no much larger clone lies one base away. This specimen comes from a study of cytomegalovirus exposure and HLA in healthy donors (dated by TCRdb to 2016 to 2017). With regard to the full study: An earlier analysis of around 600 of the donors reported roughly 300 Gb of sequence data and 100 million to 140 million unique TCR beta sequences from 190 million or so T cells. An early release covering over 500 HLA-typed donors comprised approximately 290 gigabases of sequencing data and tens of millions of unique TCR sequences. Among the 398 genotyped donors, approximately 77% belonged to the genetic ancestry cluster associated with self-reported Caucasian donors. The study aimed to test whether cataloging public T cell receptors could reveal signatures of past pathogen exposure. Using immunosequencing, the study profiled T cell repertoires from about 610 subjects and related those repertoires to cytomegalovirus serostatus. Along with the roughly 610-subject first cohort, a separate validation cohort of 120 different subjects was used. High-throughput TCR immunosequencing, statistical association of individual TCRs with disease status, and machine learning were combined to predict cytomegalovirus infection status. To study patterns of TCR occurrence, a later analysis re-analyzed previously published TCR beta repertoires from hundreds of donors and added high-resolution HLA genotyping. In the later analysis, no new phenotypic data were used to find candidate immune exposures; instead, reliance was placed on TCR beta sequences and their occurrence across donors. An earlier analysis of 500 to 750 of the donors applied high-throughput TCR beta sequencing to assess whether each TCR beta V gene segment acted as functional or pseudogenic. Donor age, sex, ethnicity and CMV serostatus were compiled together with the repertoire data. In a later genetic analysis, genome-wide SNP genotypes for about three fifths of the roughly 670 donors were used, and that subset was treated as a discovery cohort. All discovery cohort repertoires had been generated using a single sequencing platform. Class I and class II HLA loci were covered by the typing at four-digit resolution. The number of donors typed differed by locus, with about 629-640 for A, B, C, DRB1 and DQB1, roughly 520 for DQA1, over 600 for DPA1, and some 470 for DPB1. Roughly five DR-DQ haplotypes were handled as single units for association and clustering because linkage in the cohort was strong. Among some 400 genotyped donors of the cohort, an average of roughly 230,000 unique TCR beta nucleotide sequences was sequenced per donor, of which roughly 17% were non-productive. Overall study outcomes, separate from this receptor: While some public TCRs were present in many individuals, most TCR sequences turned up only very rarely across donors. The cohort was sequenced for TCR beta chains only, and without alpha or paired-chain data the features that could be detected were limited. The only immune exposure information available for the cohort was CMV serostatus. The sequencing pipeline was judged likely to have produced a cluster of highly shared sequence variants as a technical artifact. Because HLA typing was missing for some donors at each locus, association tests included only the typed subset. Assigning TCR associations to individual alleles was difficult when HLA alleles, especially DR and DQ, strongly co-occurred. Specific HLA alleles were associated with 15,000 to 20,000 TCR beta sequences at a false discovery rate of 0.05 in a later analysis. In both the original and validation cohorts, the classifier was reported to diagnose cytomegalovirus status with high specificity and sensitivity. In a later analysis, the rate of TCR association differed among HLA loci, with DRB1 alleles having the most associated TCRs and HLA-C alleles having the fewest. In an earlier analysis of about 600 of the donors, most TCR beta V segments appeared in productive rearrangements about 87% or about 30% of the time, broadly matching IMGT annotations. Three of the identified cytomegalovirus-associated TCR beta chains were confirmed in vitro to be specific for cytomegalovirus antigens. According to a later analysis, most CMV-associated TCR beta chains appeared to be HLA-restricted, and the HLA associations seemed to be driven largely by CMV exposure. It was suggested by the authors that the approach could potentially be generalized to other disease states and immunological phenotypes. Presence/absence analyses assumed roughly uniform sequencing depth across donors, an assumption that may not hold. In a later analysis, HLA-associated TCR beta chains showed more clonal expansion and lower generation probabilities than non-associated chains that were equally common. A later genetic analysis associated a missense DCLRE1C variant with V-gene and J-gene trimming of TCR beta chains, and an independent cohort replicated the association. In a later genetic analysis, fewer N-insertions in productive TCRs were reported among donors in an Asian-associated ancestry cluster than the roughly 640-donor mean. A further reported finding was that TCR beta sequences accurately predicted the HLA-A and HLA-B alleles for most subjects in the first cohort. Some 16 rarely observed V segments, including chromosome 9 orphons, were excluded from the earlier analysis of some 590 of the donors because counts were too low. In a later analysis, several top co-occurrence clusters were reported to appear linked to parvovirus B19, influenza, CMV and Epstein-Barr virus. Linkage disequilibrium might explain the correlated functional status among segregating V segments, but an unknown experimental factor could not be excluded. A total of 164 TCR beta chains were listed by the study as associated with cytomegalovirus. Some IMGT-functional V segments, including TRBV6-2 and TRBV6-3, could not be told apart with the 87-base-pair reads, so those segments were excluded.

Library construction relied on the immunoSEQ multiplex PCR assay. A mixture of 60 forward primers for TCR Vbeta segments and 13 reverse primers for TCR Jbeta segments was used in the multiplex PCR. The CDR3 region of rearranged TCR beta genes was amplified from genomic DNA with a multiplex PCR assay. The amplified TCR beta libraries were sequenced on the Illumina HiSeq System as 87-base-pair reads. On the authors' methods: Across the 670 or so repertoires, a later analysis counted 80 million or so unique TCR beta chains, roughly 11 million of which were shared by at least two donors. Raw reads were error-corrected and collapsed into unique sequences with a nearest-neighbor algorithm that merged closely related sequences to remove PCR and sequencing errors. Alignment of CDR3 sequences to IMGT reference sequences was used to assign V, D and J gene segments. Each retained sequence needed at least a six-nucleotide match to both a V gene segment and a J gene segment. A rearrangement was called productive if the CDR3 had no stop codons and remained in frame with V and J, and every other rearrangement was called non-productive. CDR3 was defined by IMGT convention, running from the second conserved V-encoded cysteine to the conserved J-encoded phenylalanine. In an earlier analysis of around 640 of the donors, sequences lacking an unambiguous match to a single V gene segment were excluded. In an earlier analysis of about 590 of the donors, a V segment was called functional when productive rearrangements were above 56.7%, and segregating when the standard deviation between donors exceeded 5%. To diagnose cytomegalovirus status from the catalog of TCR beta chain sequences, a statistical classification framework was built. In a later analysis, TCR nucleotide sequences were compared against IMGT/GENE-DB human TR gene sequences so that V and J genes could be assigned. In a later analysis, CDR3 sequences and most-parsimonious VDJ recombination scenarios were assigned using the TCRdist pipeline. In a later analysis, every TCR beta chain was defined by the combination of its CDR3 amino acid sequence and its V-gene family, and reads without a unique V-gene family were dropped. To address suspected cross-contamination and a sequencing artifact, a later analysis removed roughly 640 highly shared, low-generation-probability nucleotide sequences. In a later analysis, a clonal expansion index for each public chain was calculated from normalized within-repertoire ranks of inferred template counts. In a later analysis, generation probabilities were computed with a VDJ recombination model fitted to out-of-frame rearrangements, and the resulting probabilities were checked against IGoR. Hypergeometric tests were used in a later analysis to score TCR-TCR, TCR-HLA and TCR-CMV co-occurrence, with a repertoire-size bias correction applied to the TCR pairs. False discovery rates were estimated in a later analysis by permuting HLA or CMV assignments 20 times. In a later analysis, co-occurring TCRs were grouped using DBSCAN, with TCRdist sequence similarity added in when clustering inside HLA-allele-positive subsets. Repertoires with fewer than 30,000 or more than 120,000 public chains, plus five repertoires with anomalous nucleotide sharing, were excluded from co-occurrence clustering. The table comes from immuneACCESS by way of TCRdb, which keeps in-frame sequences with V and J called. Part of the clones is missing from these tables; in studies checked, under half for an unresolved V gene and the rest for unknown reasons. Clone size and V and J calls were adopted from that table, with D and trimming inferred from the DNA. Counted in this sample were 250,000 or so clones; around 90% of them appeared once. 1.7% of the sample goes to the ten largest clones.

Via the germline V gene, CDR1 is MNHNS and CDR2 SASEGT. The CDR3 spans 16 residues, from the cysteine through the phenylalanine. Solely the CDR3 DNA is kept, with 48 bases framed from the first base. V ends up 3 bases short and J 5 bases short, with an unmatched junction base count of 8. In total, approximately 690 healthy bone marrow donors made up the cohort. At the time of sampling, all cohort members were nominally healthy, though unrecorded immune exposures were likely present. The donor tested CMV seronegative and was one of the 352 seronegative cohort members. A peripheral blood sample was collected from each donor, and TCR beta sequencing was performed on peripheral blood mononuclear cells. The Qiagen DNeasy Blood Extraction Kit was used to extract genomic DNA from the blood cell samples.

In this chain, TRBV6-1 is recombined with TRBJ2-7, with 12 junctional bases fitting TRBD2. Sequences were obtained from PBMCs. The clonotype originates from a girl aged 2 to 10 in good health and CMV-seronegative. The sequenced DNA is TGTGCCAGCAGTGATCAGACCGGGACTAGCGGGCACGAGCAGTACTTC. It encodes CASSDQTGTSGHEQYF.